One T cell receptor (beta chain) is described in this entry. Trimming removed 0 bases from V and 4 bases from J, with 12 bases in between. Per germline, CDR1 SGHAT and CDR2 FQNNGV. CDR3 length: 16 amino acids. TCRdb's copy holds only in-frame clones and misses some; the assay was immunoSEQ multiplex PCR. The sample lists tens of thousands of clones, nearly 90% seen once, with approximately 4.5% in the top ten. This specimen comes from a study of blood T cell repertoires in COVID-19. The clonotype originates from a man aged 55 to 69 with COVID-19, enrolled during active disease. The sequenced sample consisted of peripheral blood. The chain employs TRBV11-2 and TRBJ1-4; the D gene is possibly TRBD1 (5 bases). The CDR3 DNA reads as TGTGCCAGCAGCTTAGATTACCCCGGGGGTAATGAAAAACTGTTTTTT. Translated: CASSLDYPGGNEKLFF.